The sample holds many counts of the clone carrying this TCR beta chain. Its target is not known. This sample was included in a study of regulatory T cells in long-lasting Graves disease. Findings of the study overall: There was favoring of TRBV28, TRBJ1-2 and TRBJ2-5 in persistent disease.

The CDR3 totals 12 residues. Germline V gene data show CDR1 as SEHNR and CDR2 as FQNEAQ (reference sequence). Trimming shortened V by 5 bases and J by 9 bases, and 13 bases separated the two germline ends. Researchers made TCR beta libraries by using iRepertoire HTBI primers and running Arm-PCR on CDR3 regions. TCRdb recomputed calls from the multiplex PCR reads with MiXCR, one row per CDR3 protein. The sample yields almost 350,000 distinct CDR3 sequences, about 18% seen once. Time point here: persistent/refractory GD, antithyroid drugs over 5 years with positive TRAb. Preparation of the TCR library used RNA extracted from PBMCs.

The sequences come from peripheral blood mononuclear cells (PBMCs), collected when the disease was refractory, from a patient treated with antithyroid drugs. The receptor comes from a female donor with Graves disease. The chain combines TRBV7-9 with TRBJ2-5; no definite D call. CDR3 DNA: TGTGCCAGCAGCCCCGAGGTCGGACCCCAGTACTTC. Protein: CASSPEVGPQYF. The full variable domain, with the rest looked up from reference TRBV7-9 and TRBJ2-5, is DTGVSQNPRHKITKRGQNVTFRCDPISEHNRLYWYRQTLGQGPEFLTYFQNEAQLEKSRLLSDRFSAERPKGSFSTLEIQRTEQGDSAMYLCASSPEVGPQYFGPGTRLLVL.